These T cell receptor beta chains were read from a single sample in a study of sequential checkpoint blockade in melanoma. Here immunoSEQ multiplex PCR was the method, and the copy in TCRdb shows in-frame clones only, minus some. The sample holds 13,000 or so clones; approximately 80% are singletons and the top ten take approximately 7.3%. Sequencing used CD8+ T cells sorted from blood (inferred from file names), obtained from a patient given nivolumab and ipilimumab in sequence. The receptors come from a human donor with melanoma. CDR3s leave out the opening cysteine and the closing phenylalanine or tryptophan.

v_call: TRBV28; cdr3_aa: ASSPLAGGLPPF
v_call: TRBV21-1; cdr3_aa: ASSKAYRLNHRIKRDGYT
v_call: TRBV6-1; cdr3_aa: ASSEAGQGGSYEQY
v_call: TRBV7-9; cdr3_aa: ASSFKTSGNDEQF
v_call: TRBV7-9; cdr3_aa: ASSSGTVYEQY
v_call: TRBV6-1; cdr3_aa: ASSESGTGYYEQY
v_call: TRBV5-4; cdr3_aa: ASSLTGGMDIQY
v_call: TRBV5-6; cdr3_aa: ASSFTDRVVEQY
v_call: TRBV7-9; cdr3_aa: ASREQGYDYGYT
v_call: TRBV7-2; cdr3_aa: ASSFRQGANHEQY
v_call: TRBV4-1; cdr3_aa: ASRSGQSGQF